This T cell receptor beta chain was recovered during a study of blood T cell repertoires in COVID-19. TCRdb's table, derived via immunoSEQ multiplex PCR, lists solely in-frame clones and lacks some. The table includes about 69,000 clones, around 86% detected once. Per germline, CDR1 MNHEY and CDR2 SVGAGI. The germline V and J ends were trimmed by 11 bases and 6 bases, with 23 bases remaining between them. The CDR3 has 15 amino acids. The TCR sequence derives from a man aged 25 to 45 with acute or convalescent COVID-19. What was sequenced was peripheral blood. The rearrangement joins TRBV6-5 to TRBJ1-5; possible D gene TRBD1, 5 bases. For the CDR3, the DNA is TGTGCCGGAGCGCGGGGGGAGGGTGTGGGTCAGCCCCAGCATTTT. Protein sequence: CAGARGEGVGQPQHF.